One and the same sample provided the 28 T cell receptor beta chains below, sequenced in a study of blood T cell repertoires in COVID-19. Clones were read by immunoSEQ multiplex PCR, and TCRdb kept only the in-frame ones, dropping some. There are 150,000 or so clones in the sample; 84% occur only once, and about 39% lies in the top ten. Specimen: peripheral blood. The receptor source for this set is a human donor in a cohort sampled during active COVID-19.

The CDR3 is CASSPGPGDIQYF. CDR3 DNA: TGTGCCAGCAGCCCAGGACCAGGGGACATTCAGTACTTC. This chain joins TRBV7-2 and TRBJ2-4, with D perhaps matching TRBD1 (6 bases). V lost 5 bases, J lost 8 bases, and 13 bases lay in between. Germline V gene data show CDR1 as SGHTA and CDR2 as FQGNSA. The CDR3 loop spans 13 amino acids.

V and J are TRBV4-1 and TRBJ2-7; 9 bases line up with TRBD1. The CDR3 length is 13 residues. With V trimmed by 5 bases and J by 5 bases, 4 bases remained unmatched. Looked up from germline, CDR1 is MGHRA and CDR2 is YSYEKL. The CDR3 coding sequence is TGCGCCAGCAGCTTAAGGACAGGGGACGAGCAGTACTTC. Its protein is CASSLRTGDEQYF.

This chain connects TRBV11-2 to TRBJ2-5; D is uncertain. With 7 bases removed from V and 1 base from J, the gap between germline ends came to 7 bases. This CDR3 region has 12 residues. CDR1 and CDR2 (germline): SGHAT, FQNNGV. This CDR3 reads CASTTFQETQYF. CDR3 nucleotides: TGTGCCAGCACCACATTCCAAGAGACCCAGTACTTC.

This clone has a single count. The chain joins TRBV27 to TRBJ1-2, with D unclear. V gave up 3 bases and J gave up 0 bases, with 8 bases separating them. CDR1 is MNHEY and CDR2 is SMNVEV in the germline V gene (reference sequence). The CDR3 totals 14 residues. The CDR3 here is CASSFLPANYGYTF. In DNA form, the CDR3 reads TGTGCCAGCAGTTTCCTTCCCGCTAACTATGGCTACACCTTC.

For the CDR3, the DNA is TGTGCCAGCAGCCAGCCCAGGGACTATAATGAAAAACTGTTTTTT. Translated: CASSQPRDYNEKLFF. The genes are TRBV4-2 and TRBJ1-4; D is perhaps TRBD1 (5 bases). CDR3 size: 15 residues. Germline V gives CDR1 LGHNA, CDR2 YNFKEQ. The V gene lost 3 bases and the J gene lost 4 bases, with 12 bases spanning the gap.

The CDR3 coding sequence is TGTGCCAGCAGCTTCTTTGGTGTGGCCTCTGGAAACACCATATATTTT. Protein product: CASSFFGVASGNTIYF. This chain connects TRBV7-2 to TRBJ1-3; the D is unclear. Germline V gene lookup returns CDR1 SGHTA and CDR2 FQGNSA. V dropped 3 bases and J dropped 0 bases, with 12 bases sitting between them. CDR3 size: 16 residues.

The V gene is TRBV7-9, the J gene TRBJ1-1; the D is unclear. The CDR3 totals 13 residues. Trimming cost V 2 bases and J 1 base, with 5 bases left between them. Germline V CDR1 and CDR2: SEHNR, FQNEAQ (reference sequence). The CDR3 sequence is CASSLSGNTEAFF. The DNA of the CDR3 is TGTGCCAGCAGCTTATCGGGGAACACTGAAGCTTTCTTT.

This sequence joins TRBV9 and TRBJ1-2; TRBD1 matches at 7 bases. Trimming took 3 bases from V and 4 from J; bases not matched to a gene: 9. The CDR3 runs 15 residues. The germline V gene encodes CDR1 SGDLS and CDR2 YYNGEE. The CDR3 here is CASSAGDSLSYGYTF. The CDR3 DNA follows: TGTGCCAGCAGCGCCGGGGACAGTCTTTCCTATGGCTACACCTTC.

This clone was recorded only once. The V call is TRBV7-2, the J call TRBJ1-2; TRBD1 matches 10 bases. The CDR3 runs 13 residues. J gave up 5 bases and V 7 bases, and 4 bases lay outside the gene matches. Germline CDR1 SGHTA, CDR2 FQGNSA. The CDR3 loop reads CASTGQGDYGYTF. The CDR3 DNA sequence: TGTGCCAGCACCGGACAGGGGGATTATGGCTACACCTTC.

This chain joins TRBV12-3 or TRBV12-4 and TRBJ1-1, with no clear D. The V end lost 6 bases, the J end lost 4 bases, and 12 bases lay between the germline ends. The CDR3 runs to 13 residues. The CDR3 sequence: CASRRIGGTEAFF. The CDR3 DNA is TGTGCCAGCAGAAGGATCGGAGGCACTGAAGCTTTCTTT.

CDR3 sequence (DNA): TGCGCCAGCAGCCAAGATCGGACAGGGTCTCGCACTGAAGCTTTCTTT. It translates to CASSQDRTGSRTEAFF. The chain links TRBV4-1 to TRBJ1-1, with 8 positions matching TRBD1. V dropped 0 bases and J dropped 4; count of bases not matched to a gene: 7. The CDR3 consists of 16 residues. The germline gives CDR1 MGHRA, CDR2 YSYEKL.

This clone came up once. The chain carries TRBV6-2 or TRBV6-3 and TRBJ1-6; D uncertain. The germline V and J ends were trimmed by 6 bases and 7 bases, with 16 bases remaining between them. The germline V gene has CDR1 MNHEY and CDR2 SVGEGT. This CDR3 has 15 amino acids. The CDR3 spells CASSPPWAMNSPLHF. CDR3 nucleotide sequence: TGTGCCAGCAGCCCTCCTTGGGCCATGAATTCACCCCTCCACTTT.

This clone showed up just once. The V gene is TRBV18, the J gene TRBJ1-4; D is possibly TRBD1 (5 bases). The CDR3 runs 18 residues. CDR1 is KGHSH and CDR2 is LQKENI in the germline V gene. V was cut by 1 base and J by 2 bases, with 17 bases left in between. The CDR3 DNA reads TGTGCCAGCTCACCACGGCGCCAAGGGGCACTCACTAATGAAAAACTGTTTTTT. This gives the protein CASSPRRQGALTNEKLFF.

The genes are TRBV7-8 and TRBJ1-2; 11 nucleotides align to TRBD1. Germline CDR1 SGHVS, CDR2 FQNEAQ. The CDR3 has 15 amino acids. Trimming cost V 3 bases and J 5 bases; bases outside gene matches: 5. The CDR3 DNA follows: TGTGCCAGCAGCTTGAGGACAGGGGGCGCGTATGGCTACACCTTC. Translated: CASSLRTGGAYGYTF.

This clone was picked up a small number of times. J is TRBJ1-1 and V is TRBV5-1; TRBD1 matches at 7 bases. The CDR3 covers 13 residues. Germline CDR1 SGHRS, CDR2 YFSETQ. V lost 7 bases and J lost 2; bases outside the gene matches: 5. The CDR3 here is CASARDSNTEAFF. CDR3 DNA: TGCGCCAGCGCCCGGGACAGCAACACTGAAGCTTTCTTT.

V and J are TRBV19 and TRBJ2-1, with 16 bases matching TRBD2. The CDR3 is 19 residues long. V was pared by 0 bases and J by 6 bases, with 8 bases of the junction left unmatched. Germline-derived CDR1 and CDR2 are LNHDA and SQIVND (reference sequence). CDR3 protein: CASSIDGTSGGASRNEQFF. The CDR3 DNA sequence: TGTGCCAGTAGTATAGATGGGACTAGCGGGGGGGCCAGTCGCAATGAGCAGTTCTTC.

The chain employs TRBV4-3 and TRBJ2-7, with 8 bases lining up with TRBD2. Germline values: CDR1 LGHNA, CDR2 YSLEER. With 0 bases clipped from V and 2 bases from J, the junction kept 12 bases outside the gene matches. The CDR3 loop spans 18 amino acids. This chain's CDR3 is CASSQDLLAGLFTYEQYF. CDR3 coding DNA: TGCGCCAGCAGCCAAGATCTGCTAGCGGGCCTATTCACCTACGAGCAGTACTTC.

The chain recombines TRBV5-1 with TRBJ2-7; weak D call: TRBD2 (5 bases). CDR3 length equals 14 residues. In germline, CDR1 is SGHRS, CDR2 YFSETQ. V was pared by 4 bases and J by 2 bases, with 13 bases between. CDR3 amino acids: CASSPERAPYEQYF. The CDR3 DNA follows: TGCGCCAGCAGCCCAGAGAGGGCCCCCTACGAGCAGTACTTC.

This chain joins TRBV5-1 and TRBJ2-3, with D maybe TRBD2 (6 bases). Looked up from germline, CDR1 is SGHRS and CDR2 is YFSETQ. CDR3 length: 15 residues. Trimming cost V 2 bases and J 4 bases, with 14 bases left between them. The CDR3 reads CASSLLGDSPDTQYF. The CDR3 DNA follows: TGCGCCAGCAGCTTATTAGGGGACTCCCCAGATACGCAGTATTTT.

V usage is TRBV19 and J usage is TRBJ2-3; 11 nucleotides match TRBD2. The CDR3 contains 16 residues. Per the germline V gene, CDR1 is LNHDA and CDR2 is SQIVND (reference sequence). Germline trimming cut 4 bases from V and 0 bases from J; bases unmatched to any gene: 3. The CDR3 nucleotides read TGTGCCAGTAGTAGGGGACTAGCGGCTAGCACAGATACGCAGTATTTT. It specifies CASSRGLAASTDTQYF. The full variable domain, rest sourced from reference TRBV19 and TRBJ2-3, is DGGITQSPKYLFRKEGQNVTLSCEQNLNHDAMYWYRQDPGQGLRLIYYSQIVNDFQKGDIAEGYSVSREKKESFPLTVTSAQKNPTAFYLCASSRGLAASTDTQYFGPGTRLTVL.

The chain recombines TRBV15 with TRBJ2-7; 9 nucleotides match TRBD1. The CDR3 extends over 16 amino acids. Germline V gene lookup returns CDR1 LNHNV and CDR2 YYDKDF (reference sequence). With 0 bases clipped from V and 2 bases from J, the junction kept 5 bases outside the gene matches. The CDR3 sequence: CATSRDRDRVTYEQYF. Written as DNA, the CDR3 is TGTGCCACCAGCAGAGACCGGGACAGGGTAACCTACGAGCAGTACTTC.

The rearrangement joins TRBV7-9 to TRBJ1-5; D is uncertain. Germline V CDR1 and CDR2: SEHNR, FQNEAQ (reference sequence). CDR3 length: 14 residues. V was cut by 1 base and J by 6 bases, with 10 bases left in between. The CDR3, as DNA: TGTGCCAGCAGCTTAGATGGGCACGGTCAGCCCCAGCATTTT. This codes for CASSLDGHGQPQHF.

This chain joins TRBV7-9 and TRBJ2-2, with 11 bases lining up with TRBD1. Germline CDR1 and CDR2: SEHNR and FQNEAQ (reference sequence). This CDR3 spans 15 amino acids. Trimming cost V 5 bases and J 3 bases; bases outside gene matches: 2. The CDR3 region is CASSRDRGDTGELFF. The CDR3 DNA follows: TGTGCCAGCAGCAGGGACAGGGGGGACACCGGGGAGCTGTTTTTT.

The chain links TRBV4-1 to TRBJ1-3, with 9 bases aligning to TRBD1. In germline, CDR1 is MGHRA, CDR2 YSYEKL. J lost 3 bases, V lost 2 bases, and 11 bases had no gene match. The CDR3 has 18 residues. Here the CDR3 reads CASSQSELGQGLGNTIYF. DNA of the CDR3: TGCGCCAGCAGCCAATCTGAGTTGGGACAGGGCCTTGGAAACACCATATATTTT.

This clone was counted a few times. This sample also contains other DNA sequences that code for the same CDR3. The gene calls are TRBV30 and TRBJ1-4; D possibly corresponds to TRBD1 (6 bases). Germline values: CDR1 GTSNPN, CDR2 SVGIG (reference sequence). The CDR3 loop spans 14 amino acids. Trimming pared 3 bases from V and 7 bases from J, leaving 15 bases between. The CDR3 DNA reads as TGTGCCTGGAGGTCACAGGGAGTAGGTGAAAAACTGTTTTTT. This encodes CAWRSQGVGEKLFF.

This chain uses TRBV4-3 with TRBJ1-4; D uncertain. The V and J ends lost 4 bases and 5 bases respectively, with 14 bases between them. The CDR3 totals 15 residues. Looked up from germline, CDR1 is LGHNA and CDR2 is YSLEER. The CDR3 region has the DNA TGCGCCAGCAGCCCCGTCGGGAGCCGAAATGAAAAACTGTTTTTT. Its translation is CASSPVGSRNEKLFF.

The chain has TRBV7-2 and TRBJ1-4; 10 nucleotides line up with TRBD1. With 5 bases clipped from V and 7 bases from J, the junction kept 4 bases outside the gene matches. There are 14 residues in the CDR3. In germline, CDR1 is SGHTA, CDR2 FQGNSA. The CDR3 sequence: CASSLRDRGEKLFF. For the CDR3, the DNA is TGTGCCAGCAGCCTTCGGGACAGGGGTGAAAAACTGTTTTTT.

J is TRBJ1-4 and V is TRBV10-3; 7 nucleotides match TRBD1. Per germline, CDR1 ENHRY and CDR2 SYGVKD. This CDR3 contains 16 residues. Trimming cost V 10 bases and J 2 bases; bases outside gene matches: 13. CDR3 in amino acids: CASKAGGGATNEKLFF. In DNA, the CDR3 is TGTGCCAGCAAAGCAGGGGGAGGAGCGACTAATGAAAAACTGTTTTTT.